This T cell receptor beta chain was captured in a study of beta chain features in type 1 diabetes. Study-level findings and limits: Shortening of TCRB CDR3s, moderate but significant, appeared in all four CD4+ subsets of Type 1 diabetes patients.

About this clone itself: The antigen is undetermined.

Reverse transcribing all isolated RNA meant expressed TCRB transcripts were sequenced. Generated by immunoSEQ multiplex PCR, the TCRdb table keeps only in-frame clones and is missing some. In the table there are some 700,000 clones, around 15% of which are singletons. CDR1 and CDR2 (germline): SGDLS, YYNGEE. The CDR3 totals 14 residues. Germline trimming cut 4 bases from V and 2 bases from J; bases unmatched to any gene: 4. This TCR derives from a man younger than 35 with type 1 diabetes. Input material: naive CD4+ T cells from blood. The gene calls are TRBV9 and TRBJ2-3; 7 nucleotides line up with TRBD2. The CDR3 region has the DNA TGTGCCAGCAGCCTCGCGGGAGACACAGATACGCAGTATTTT. Its translation is CASSLAGDTDTQYF. Combining the CDR3 with reference TRBV9 and TRBJ2-3 gives the whole variable domain DSGVTQTPKHLITATGQRVTLRCSPRSGDLSVYWYQQSLDQGLQFLIQYYNGEERAKGNILERFSAQQFPDLHSELNLSSLELGDSALYFCASSLAGDTDTQYFGPGTRLTVL.